The next 10 T cell receptor beta chains were all read from a single sample in a study of T-cell memory formation after mild COVID-19. TCRdb processed the 5' RACE reads anew with MiXCR; each CDR3 protein has one entry. The sample lists hundreds of thousands of distinct CDR3 sequences; approximately 8% were seen once. The sequenced sample was PBMCs or a T cell subset sorted from them (not recorded which). Receptor source: a man younger than 35 who had mild COVID-19 (a few samples of this study predate the infection). Cell type and time point are not known.

In nucleotides, the CDR3 is TGTGCCAGCAGCGCCCGGACAGGGGAGAAGGATGGCTACACCTTC. Its protein product is CASSARTGEKDGYTF. The V and J genes are TRBV9 and TRBJ1-2; 9 nucleotides agree with TRBD1. V lost 3 bases to trimming and J lost 6 bases; unmatched junction nucleotides: 9. The CDR3 loop spans 15 amino acids. The V gene's germline CDR1 is SGDLS and CDR2 YYNGEE.

This clonotype was counted at least ten times. This chain connects TRBV19 to TRBJ2-3; 13 bases line up with TRBD2. The CDR3 runs to 16 residues. The V gene's germline CDR1 is LNHDA and CDR2 SQIVND (reference sequence). V lost 5 bases, J lost 2 bases, and 4 bases stayed unmatched. The CDR3, as DNA: TGTGCCAGTAGTCGACTAGCGGGGGGCCTCACAGATACGCAGTATTTT. This sequence encodes CASSRLAGGLTDTQYF.

The chain recombines TRBV18 with TRBJ2-2; tentative D call: TRBD2 (5 bases). Per germline, CDR1 KGHSH and CDR2 LQKENI. The V and J ends lost 3 bases and 5 bases respectively, with 16 bases between them. The CDR3 contains 16 residues. The CDR3 sequence: CASSPSEVFLTGELFF. CDR3 DNA sequence: TGTGCCAGCTCACCGTCGGAGGTTTTCCTTACCGGGGAGCTGTTTTTT.

The J gene is TRBJ2-2, the V gene TRBV5-5; 9 bases agree with TRBD2. CDR3 size: 15 residues. Per germline, CDR1 SGHKS and CDR2 YYEKEE (reference sequence). The junction had 4 bases not matched to a gene; V was cut back by 4 bases and J by 3 bases. The chain's CDR3 is CASSRGGGYTGELFF. CDR3 nucleotides: TGTGCCAGCAGCCGCGGGGGGGGATACACCGGGGAGCTGTTTTTT. The full variable domain, completed using reference TRBV5-5 and TRBJ2-2, is DAGVTQSPTHLIKTRGQQVTLRCSPISGHKSVSWYQQVLGQGPQFIFQYYEKEERGRGNFPDRFSARQFPNYSSELNVNALLLGDSALYLCASSRGGGYTGELFFGEGSRLTVL.

The chain couples TRBV7-2 to TRBJ2-5, with 12 bases identical to TRBD1. This CDR3 spans 15 amino acids. Per germline, CDR1 SGHTA and CDR2 FQGNSA. The J segment lost 5 bases and the V segment lost 1 base, leaving 2 bases of the junction unmatched. CDR3 protein: CASSLGDRGPETQYF. CDR3 nucleotides: TGTGCCAGCAGCTTAGGGGACAGGGGGCCGGAGACCCAGTACTTC.

This clonotype was observed a few times. The genes are TRBV11-2 and TRBJ2-3; no clear D gene. Deletions cut 2 bases from V and 6 bases from J, with 9 bases between. CDR3 length equals 13 residues. CDR1 and CDR2 from the germline V gene are SGHAT and FQNNGV. The CDR3 here is CASSLSRFDTQYF. As DNA, the CDR3 is TGTGCCAGCAGCTTATCGCGGTTCGATACGCAGTATTTT. The complete variable domain, with remaining parts taken from reference TRBV11-2 and TRBJ2-3, reads EAGVAQSPRYKIIEKRQSVAFWCNPISGHATLYWYQQILGQGPKLLIQFQNNGVVDDSQLPKDRFSAERLKGVDSTLKIQPAKLEDSAVYLCASSLSRFDTQYFGPGTRLTVL.

In its sample, this clonotype was seen many times. V is TRBV29-1 and J is TRBJ2-5; the D is unclear. The germline CDR1 and CDR2 sequences are SQVTM and ANQGSEA. The germline V and J ends were trimmed by 0 bases and 4 bases, with 3 bases remaining between them. This CDR3 has 11 residues. The CDR3 reads CSVEERETQYF. The DNA for the CDR3 is TGCAGCGTTGAAGAACGAGAGACCCAGTACTTC. Based on the CDR3 plus reference TRBV29-1 and TRBJ2-5, the full variable domain is SAVISQKPSRDICQRGTSLTIQCQVDSQVTMMFWYRQQPGQSLTLIATANQGSEATYESGFVIDKFPISRPNLTFSTLTVSNMSPEDSSIYLCSVEERETQYFGPGTRLLVL.

This clonotype was counted between two and nine times. This rearrangement joins TRBV7-2 to TRBJ1-4; D unclear. V lost 5 bases and J 3 bases, leaving 13 bases between the germline ends. CDR3 length: 15 amino acids. Germline V gene data show CDR1 as SGHTA and CDR2 as FQGNSA. The CDR3 protein is CASSPYVNSNEKLFF. CDR3 nucleotide sequence: TGTGCCAGCAGCCCTTACGTCAATTCTAATGAAAAACTGTTTTTT.

The table lists this clonotype with a few counts. The gene calls are TRBV9 and TRBJ2-3; 7 bases map to TRBD2. Germline V gene lookup returns CDR1 SGDLS and CDR2 YYNGEE. Trimming took 0 bases from V and 2 from J; bases not matched to a gene: 3. This CDR3 comprises 15 residues. This CDR3 reads CASSVELAPTDTQYF. The CDR3 DNA follows: TGTGCCAGCAGCGTAGAACTAGCGCCCACAGATACGCAGTATTTT.

This clonotype has a handful of counts. The chain couples TRBV2 to TRBJ1-1, with D unclear. The CDR3 covers 15 residues. The germline gives CDR1 SNHLY, CDR2 FYNNEI. V was cut by 2 bases and J by 4 bases, with 14 bases left in between. CDR3 residues: CASSEQYSTGTEAFF. The CDR3 nucleotides are TGTGCCAGCAGTGAACAGTACAGTACGGGCACTGAAGCTTTCTTT.